One T cell receptor (beta chain) is described in this entry. Germline lookup yields CDR1 DFQATT and CDR2 SNEGSKA (reference sequence). This CDR3 spans 11 amino acids. The ends were cut back, 1 base at V and 4 bases at J, with 5 bases in the middle. This sample was taken from a study of technical replicates of blood from several donors. The table came from immunoSEQ multiplex PCR; TCRdb's copy has only in-frame clones and leaves some out. This table holds fewer than 80,000 clones, over 85% found once. The chain joins TRBV20-1 to TRBJ2-7; D is possibly TRBD1 (5 bases). Specimen: PBMCs. This sequence was found in a human donor in good health. Some clones in this sample may be carry-over from other donors' samples. The CDR3 DNA follows: TGCAGTGCTAGAGGGACATACGAGCAGTACTTC. Protein product: CSARGTYEQYF.